The 21 T cell receptor beta chains in this list originate from one sample, sequenced in a study of T-cell memory formation after mild COVID-19. One entry per CDR3 protein results from TCRdb running MiXCR on the 5' RACE reads. Altogether under 400,000 distinct CDR3 sequences are present, 21% being singletons, with the ten largest covering approximately 13%. The sample was PBMCs or a T cell subset sorted from them (not recorded which). These receptors originate from an adult woman who had mild COVID-19 (a few samples of this study predate the infection). Cell type and time point are not known.

This clonotype was seen a few times. The gene calls are TRBV7-2 and TRBJ1-5, with 7 nucleotides matching TRBD1. This CDR3 is 17 amino acids long. J lost 4 bases, V lost 5 bases, and 14 bases had no gene match. Germline V lookup: CDR1 SGHTA, CDR2 FQGNSA. The CDR3 sequence: CASSPGDSSEGNQPQHF. CDR3 bases: TGTGCCAGCAGCCCCGGGGACAGCTCCGAGGGGAATCAGCCCCAGCATTTT.

This clonotype occurred a few times. The chain uses TRBV9 and TRBJ1-1, with D perhaps matching TRBD1 (5 bases). Germline-derived CDR1 and CDR2 are SGDLS and YYNGEE. CDR3 length: 15 amino acids. Trimming took 6 bases from V and 3 from J, leaving 18 bases between them. CDR3: CASTPLGHPDTEAFF. In DNA form, the CDR3 reads TGTGCCAGCACCCCCTTGGGGCATCCGGACACTGAAGCTTTCTTT.

This clonotype was observed a handful of times. The V call is TRBV6-5, the J call TRBJ2-5; a possible D gene is TRBD2 (6 bases). The germline gives CDR1 MNHEY, CDR2 SVGAGI. The CDR3 spans 16 residues. Trimming removed 4 bases at V and 5 bases at J, with 20 bases between. The CDR3: CASSLGGSLMRETQYF. The CDR3 DNA sequence: TGTGCCAGCAGTTTAGGAGGGAGCCTGATGCGGGAGACCCAGTACTTC.

This clonotype was counted only a few times. V usage is TRBV15 and J usage is TRBJ2-3; 9 positions agree with TRBD2. Germline CDR1 and CDR2: LNHNV and YYDKDF (reference sequence). This CDR3 has 15 amino acids. V lost 0 bases, J lost 6 bases, and 4 bases stayed unmatched. This chain's CDR3 is CATSRDGLASDTQYF. The CDR3 DNA follows: TGTGCCACCAGCAGAGATGGACTAGCGAGCGATACGCAGTATTTT.

The CDR3 spells CADEGDGTEAFF. The CDR3 DNA follows: TGTGCCGACGAGGGGGACGGCACTGAAGCTTTCTTT. This chain uses TRBV2 with TRBJ1-1, with a possible D match to TRBD1 (6 bases). This CDR3 has 12 residues. Trimming pared 11 bases from V and 4 bases from J, leaving 14 bases between. Germline V CDR1 and CDR2: SNHLY, FYNNEI.

The genes are TRBV18 and TRBJ2-7; the match to TRBD1 covers 7 bases. Germline V gene lookup returns CDR1 KGHSH and CDR2 LQKENI. The ends lost 4 bases at V and 7 bases at J; junction bases unmatched: 10. The CDR3 spans 14 residues. This CDR3 is CASSRSTGLEEQYF. CDR3 bases: TGTGCCAGCTCACGATCGACAGGGTTGGAGGAGCAGTACTTC.

This rearrangement joins TRBV11-2 to TRBJ1-1; TRBD1 might be the D (6 bases). Per the germline V gene, CDR1 is SGHAT and CDR2 is FQNNGV. The length of the CDR3 is 15 residues. The V gene lost 1 base and the J gene lost 7 bases, with 16 bases spanning the gap. This CDR3 is CASSLGFGGAGEAFF. CDR3 coding DNA: TGTGCCAGCAGCTTAGGGTTTGGGGGGGCTGGTGAAGCTTTCTTT.

This clonotype was counted a few times. This chain uses TRBV9 with TRBJ2-7; 11 positions agree with TRBD1. The CDR3 loop spans 18 amino acids. V shed 0 bases, J shed 7 bases, and the junction held 15 bases outside the gene matches. Germline values: CDR1 SGDLS, CDR2 YYNGEE. CDR3 region: CASSVGPSRTGGGGEQYF. The CDR3 DNA follows: TGTGCCAGCAGCGTAGGCCCCTCTAGGACAGGGGGCGGAGGTGAGCAGTACTTC.

In nucleotides, the CDR3 is TGCAGTGCTAGAGTCGTTCAGATTCAGACCCAGTACTTC. Translated, it gives CSARVVQIQTQYF. The J gene is TRBJ2-5, the V gene TRBV20-1; D is unresolved. The germline V and J ends were trimmed by 1 base and 6 bases, with 12 bases remaining between them. The CDR3 contains 13 residues. Germline CDR1 reads DFQATT; CDR2 reads SNEGSKA (reference sequence).

This chain links TRBV28 with TRBJ2-7, with 7 nucleotides matching TRBD1. The length of the CDR3 is 14 residues. Germline CDR1 and CDR2: MDHEN and SYDVKM. Losses at the gene ends were 6 bases for V and 3 bases for J; bases not matched to a gene: 8. The CDR3 spells CASRRQGMLYEQYF. Written as DNA, the CDR3 is TGTGCCAGCAGACGACAGGGAATGCTCTACGAGCAGTACTTC.

The rearrangement links TRBV2 to TRBJ2-7; no clear D. Trimming removed 5 bases from V and 1 base from J, with 6 bases in between. The germline CDR1 and CDR2 sequences are SNHLY and FYNNEI. The CDR3 totals 12 residues. The CDR3 is CASSFNSYEQYF. CDR3 DNA: TGTGCCAGCAGTTTTAATTCCTACGAGCAGTACTTC. Full variable domain (remainder filled in from reference TRBV2 and TRBJ2-7): EPEVTQTPSHQVTQMGQEVILRCVPISNHLYFYWYRQILGQKVEFLVSFYNNEISEKSEIFDDQFSVERPDGSNFTLKIRSTKLEDSAMYFCASSFNSYEQYFGPGTRLTVT.

This clonotype was observed a handful of times. The chain joins TRBV6-5 to TRBJ1-4; D perhaps matches TRBD1 (5 bases). Between the trimmed V and J ends, which lost 3 bases and 3 bases, there was a span of 8 bases. This CDR3 is 14 amino acids long. Germline-derived CDR1 and CDR2 are MNHEY and SVGAGI. This chain's CDR3 is CASSYGTPNEKLFF. The CDR3 DNA reads TGTGCCAGCAGTTATGGGACCCCTAATGAAAAACTGTTTTTT.

In this sample, this clonotype turned up many times. The gene calls are TRBV6-5 and TRBJ2-1; D gene ambiguous. This CDR3 contains 15 residues. The V end was cut by 3 bases, the J end by 5 bases, with 14 bases between. The V gene's germline CDR1 is MNHEY and CDR2 SVGAGI. CDR3 residues: CASSYLMGRNNEQFF. The CDR3 nucleotides read TGTGCCAGCAGTTATCTAATGGGCAGGAACAATGAGCAGTTCTTC.

This sequence joins TRBV7-2 and TRBJ2-7, with D possibly being TRBD2 (6 bases). Germline lookup yields CDR1 SGHTA and CDR2 FQGNSA. Trimming shortened V by 1 base and J by 12 bases, and 22 bases separated the two germline ends. This CDR3 comprises 15 residues. The CDR3 bases are TGTGCCAGCAGCTTAGTGGGGTTAGGGCGGGATGTTCGGTACTTC. Protein: CASSLVGLGRDVRYF.

The V gene is TRBV7-9, the J gene TRBJ2-3; perhaps TRBD2 as D (5 bases). Germline loops: CDR1 SEHNR, CDR2 FQNEAQ (reference sequence). The V end was cut by 5 bases, the J end by 3 bases, with 15 bases between. The CDR3 covers 15 residues. The CDR3 bases are TGTGCCAGCAGCCCCACCGCCGAGGGAACAGATACGCAGTATTTT. Translation: CASSPTAEGTDTQYF.

This chain joins TRBV11-2 and TRBJ2-1, with D unresolved. Per germline, CDR1 SGHAT and CDR2 FQNNGV. The germline V and J ends were trimmed by 3 bases and 8 bases, with 11 bases remaining between them. The CDR3 consists of 13 residues. The CDR3 region has the DNA TGTGCCAGCAGCTTTTCACCAGGCGATGAGCAGTTCTTC. Residues: CASSFSPGDEQFF.

This clonotype came up a few times. The chain is built from TRBV11-3 and TRBJ1-2; D uncertain. The germline V gene has CDR1 SGHNT and CDR2 YENEEA. CDR3 length: 15 residues. Trimming removed 5 bases from V and 7 bases from J, with 20 bases in between. The CDR3 DNA follows: TGTGCCAGCAGCCCCGGACCCCTAAGCGGGTCTGGCTACACCTTC. It encodes CASSPGPLSGSGYTF.

This clonotype has a handful of counts. The chain employs TRBV9 and TRBJ2-7, with 7 bases aligning to TRBD1. Germline loops: CDR1 SGDLS, CDR2 YYNGEE. Trimming took 3 bases from V and 7 from J; bases not matched to a gene: 7. The CDR3 length is 13 residues. CDR3 residues: CASSEVPGGEQYF. CDR3 nucleotide sequence: TGTGCCAGCAGCGAGGTACCAGGGGGAGAGCAGTACTTC.

The table lists this clonotype with a few counts. V usage is TRBV7-8 and J usage is TRBJ2-2; D possibly corresponds to TRBD1 (6 bases). CDR1 is SGHVS and CDR2 is FQNEAQ in the germline V gene. CDR3 length equals 16 residues. The germline V and J ends were trimmed by 5 bases and 0 bases, with 13 bases remaining between them. CDR3 in amino acids: CASSPTGIANTGELFF. CDR3 DNA: TGTGCCAGCAGCCCTACAGGGATAGCGAACACCGGGGAGCTGTTTTTT.

The chain recombines TRBV5-1 with TRBJ1-2; TRBD1 agrees at 9 bases. Germline lookup yields CDR1 SGHRS and CDR2 YFSETQ. V lost 0 bases and J lost 7; bases outside the gene matches: 7. The CDR3 is made up of 15 amino acids. The CDR3 loop reads CASSLGTGGFGGYTF. The CDR3 nucleotides are TGCGCCAGCAGCTTGGGTACAGGGGGCTTCGGTGGCTACACCTTC. The complete variable domain, with remaining parts taken from reference TRBV5-1 and TRBJ1-2, reads KAGVTQTPRYLIKTRGQQVTLSCSPISGHRSVSWYQQTPGQGLQFLFEYFSETQRNKGNFPGRFSGRQFSNSRSEMNVSTLELGDSALYLCASSLGTGGFGGYTFGSGTRLTVV.

A few counts support this clonotype. This sequence joins TRBV15 and TRBJ2-4, with D perhaps TRBD1 or TRBD2 (5 bases each). CDR1 and CDR2 from the germline V gene are LNHNV and YYDKDF (reference sequence). Trimming left V 5 bases short and J 0 bases short, with 17 bases between. This CDR3 has 17 amino acids. The CDR3 bases are TGTGCCACCAGCGGCGCTGGGGGACGGCTAGCCAAAAACATTCAGTACTTC. Translated, it gives CATSGAGGRLAKNIQYF.